The 14 T cell receptor beta chains below come from one sample, sequenced in a study of memory CD4+ T cells and cytomegalovirus serostatus. The sort gate was single viable CD3+CD4+CD8-CD45RO+ cells for memory CD4+ T cells. Some clones are missing from TCRdb's copy, which holds only in-frame ones; the method was immunoSEQ multiplex PCR. The sample lists under 100,000 clones; about 85% were seen once. Sequencing was done on a sample of memory CD4+ T cells from blood. The receptors here all came from an adult in good health and CMV-seronegative.

The gene calls are TRBV7-2 and TRBJ1-1; D is uncertain. The CDR3 consists of 13 residues. The V end was cut by 5 bases, the J end by 8 bases, with 15 bases between. Germline V gene sequence: CDR1 SGHTA, CDR2 FQGNSA. The CDR3: CASSPDAPREAFF. CDR3 bases: TGTGCCAGCAGCCCAGACGCCCCCAGGGAAGCTTTCTTT.

The chain joins TRBV27 to TRBJ1-4, with D hard to call. Trimming left V 1 base short and J 5 bases short, with 14 bases between. CDR1 and CDR2 (germline): MNHEY, SMNVEV (reference sequence). This CDR3 region has 16 residues. CDR3 region: CASSLLGGGANEKLFF. The CDR3 DNA sequence: TGTGCCAGCAGTTTATTAGGCGGAGGTGCGAATGAAAAACTGTTTTTT. The whole variable domain, filled in from reference TRBV27 and TRBJ1-4, reads EAQVTQNPRYLITVTGKKLTVTCSQNMNHEYMSWYRQDPGLGLRQIYYSMNVEVTDKGDVPEGYKVSRKEKRNFPLILESPSPNQTSLYFCASSLLGGGANEKLFFGSGTQLSVL.

The chain has TRBV30 and TRBJ1-5, with D tentatively TRBD1 (5 bases). This CDR3 region has 14 residues. The V gene lost 0 bases and the J gene lost 8 bases, with 14 bases spanning the gap. The V gene's germline CDR1 is GTSNPN and CDR2 SVGIG (reference sequence). CDR3 in amino acids: CAWSVGAVRKPQHF. DNA of the CDR3: TGTGCCTGGAGTGTTGGGGCCGTTAGGAAGCCCCAGCATTTT.

Concerning this clone itself: Since no conserved phenylalanine or tryptophan closes the CDR3, a read error is the likely cause. The DNA is left out, because the CDR3 cannot be placed on it with certainty; the CDR3 is given as TCRdb lists it. The rearrangement joins TRBV5-4 to TRBJ2-7; the table's D call, TRBD1, was not checked against the DNA. A total of 16 residues make up the CDR3, ends included. In germline, CDR1 is SGHNT, CDR2 YYREEE (reference sequence). CDR3 region: CASSLGPPGTGPSLRL.

The chain recombines TRBV4-3 with TRBJ1-4, with 7 nucleotides matching TRBD1. Losses at the gene ends were 0 bases for V and 0 bases for J; bases not matched to a gene: 7. Germline V lookup: CDR1 LGHNA, CDR2 YSLEER. This CDR3 spans 18 amino acids. CDR3 loop: CASSQETTGSATNEKLFF. CDR3 nucleotides: TGCGCCAGCAGCCAAGAGACGACAGGGAGTGCAACTAATGAAAAACTGTTTTTT.

The V call is TRBV25-1, the J call TRBJ2-5; 7 nucleotides match TRBD2. Germline CDR1 reads MGHDK; CDR2 reads SYGVNS. The CDR3 contains 14 residues. V lost 8 bases to trimming and J lost 4 bases; unmatched junction nucleotides: 10. For the CDR3, the DNA is TGTGCCAGCCGCGATGGAAAGCGGGGAGAGACCCAGTACTTC. Translated: CASRDGKRGETQYF.

V is TRBV5-1 and J is TRBJ2-1; D possibly corresponds to TRBD2 (6 bases). Germline values: CDR1 SGHRS, CDR2 YFSETQ. The CDR3 is 13 amino acids. Trimming pared 3 bases from V and 6 bases from J, leaving 10 bases between. DNA of the CDR3: TGCGCCAGCAGCTGGGGGGTTGGCAATGAGCAGTTCTTC. It translates to CASSWGVGNEQFF.

This chain uses TRBV12-5 with TRBJ2-4, with 7 bases identical to TRBD2. Germline lookup yields CDR1 LGHNT and CDR2 FRNRAP. The CDR3 is made up of 13 amino acids. V lost 0 bases to trimming and J lost 7 bases; unmatched junction nucleotides: 0. This CDR3 is CASGLVGGNIQYF. The DNA for the CDR3 is TGTGCTAGTGGTTTGGTCGGGGGGAACATTCAGTACTTC.

The chain combines TRBV29-1 with TRBJ2-5; 7 positions agree with TRBD2. Trimming took 4 bases from V and 10 from J; bases not matched to a gene: 15. CDR3 length: 14 amino acids. Germline V gene lookup returns CDR1 SQVTM and CDR2 ANQGSEA. Here the CDR3 reads CSVGVGGILEGQYF. Written as DNA, the CDR3 is TGCAGCGTTGGGGTGGGGGGGATCCTTGAGGGCCAGTACTTC.

This chain links TRBV5-6 with TRBJ2-5; 8 positions match TRBD2. The CDR3 is 15 amino acids. The germline V gene encodes CDR1 SGHDT and CDR2 YYEEEE. V gave up 1 base and J gave up 2 bases; unmatched junction bases: 4. The CDR3, as DNA: TGTGCCAGCAGCTTGACTAGCGGAGGACAAGAGACCCAGTACTTC. It is translated as CASSLTSGGQETQYF.

This clone was counted between two and nine times. The rearrangement links TRBV2 to TRBJ2-6; D not resolved. V gave up 5 bases and J gave up 0 bases, with 11 bases separating them. Germline V gene data show CDR1 as SNHLY and CDR2 as FYNNEI. The CDR3 is 16 amino acids. The CDR3 DNA is TGTGCCAGCAGTCTTGTCGGTTACTCTGGGGCCAACGTCCTGACTTTC. This sequence encodes CASSLVGYSGANVLTF.

This chain connects TRBV30 to TRBJ1-5, with 8 bases lining up with TRBD1. In germline, CDR1 is GTSNPN, CDR2 SVGIG (reference sequence). The CDR3 runs 14 residues. The junction had 6 bases not matched to a gene; V was cut back by 3 bases and J by 5 bases. The CDR3 sequence is CAWRGQGSYQPQHF. CDR3 DNA: TGTGCCTGGAGAGGACAGGGAAGCTATCAGCCCCAGCATTTT.

The rearrangement joins TRBV5-1 to TRBJ1-1; D is undetermined. The germline V and J ends were trimmed by 1 base and 2 bases, with 9 bases remaining between them. The CDR3 contains 14 residues. Germline assignment: CDR1 SGHRS and CDR2 YFSETQ. CDR3 loop: CASSLFGSNTEAFF. The CDR3 DNA sequence: TGCGCCAGCAGCTTGTTTGGCAGTAACACTGAAGCTTTCTTT.

The V gene is TRBV2, the J gene TRBJ2-1; 7 nucleotides match TRBD1. J was trimmed by 4 bases and V by 8 bases; bases with no gene match: 5. The CDR3 loop spans 13 amino acids. Germline V gene sequence: CDR1 SNHLY, CDR2 FYNNEI. CDR3 sequence: CASYRDRYNEQFF. The CDR3 region has the DNA TGTGCCAGCTACCGGGACAGATACAATGAGCAGTTCTTC.